This T cell receptor (beta chain) emerged from a study of blood T cells in healthy people across ages (dated by TCRdb to about 2015). About the study as a whole: In model experiments, roughly one uniquely barcoded TCR beta cDNA molecule per two T cells was captured by template switching. Age-related changes in TCR beta repertoire diversity were measured in the study by deep sequencing normalized with unique cDNA molecular identifiers. Two additional independent replicas of 1 million unique cDNA reads from the same blood draw were analyzed for two donors (one aged 18 to 29 and one aged 80 or older). To avoid experimental bias, donors of different ages were randomly spread across the sequencing lanes. The donors were divided into four age groups: young (average approximately 15 years), middle-aged (about 40), aged (approximately 64) and long-lived (about 79). Broad study findings and their caveats: Compared with the aged group, more naive CD4+ T cells, fewer expanded clones and increased TCR diversity were shown by the long-lived group, suggesting age selection. Donor CMV infection status was unknown, potentially confounding age-related changes in expanded clonotypes. A strong correlation was found between observed TCR beta diversity and the percentage of naive T cells measured by flow cytometry. Estimates of total diversity based on one million sequenced T cells were regarded as lower bounds and as underestimates. As age increased, observed TCR beta diversity per million T cells dropped in a roughly linear way, and a significant reduction was already evident by age roughly 40. Bulk unsorted PBMC profiling prevented conclusive comparison of naive and antigen-experienced compartments.

The 40 or so donors, aged 6 to 90 years, were systemically healthy Caucasian individuals from Russia. Approximately 9.3 milliliters of peripheral blood were collected from each donor into EDTA-treated Vacutainer tubes. Ficoll-Paque density-gradient centrifugation was used to isolate PBMCs, with at least 7 million obtained per sample. Total RNA, at least 6 micrograms per sample, was extracted from PBMCs with Trizol reagent. The percentages of naive CD45RAhigh/CD27high T cells were determined by flow cytometry on a PBMC aliquot from every donor. Library construction relied on 5' RACE. Sequenced using an Illumina HiSeq 2500. A second PCR of 7 to 11 cycles was performed with a sample-barcoded 5' primer and a J-beta primer mix. A template-switch 5' adaptor carrying 12 random nucleotides introduced a unique molecular identifier onto each TCR beta cDNA molecule. At least 3 million CDR3-containing paired-end reads were obtained from each sample. First-strand cDNA was synthesized from all RNA with the Mint cDNA synthesis kit, primed by a TRBC-specific oligonucleotide. Following uracil-DNA glycosylase treatment, all cDNA underwent a first 18-cycle PCR with the universal primers M1SS and BC2_uni_R. The original pipeline was this. For normalization, 1 million high-quality reads were randomly selected from each sample, with every read carrying a distinct molecular identifier. Reads sharing molecular identifiers were discarded rather than binned into consensus sequences. CDR3 identification, clonotype clustering and error correction used MiTCR with a Q25 quality threshold and the strictest error-elimination algorithm. A nonparametric unseen species model with Euler transformation was used to estimate a lower bound on total TCR beta diversity. The raw public data were reprocessed by TCRdb itself: fastp quality trimming at Q25, MiXCR clonotype calling, in-frame beta chains only. Rows are unified per CDR3 protein, each entry keeping the most common DNA and genes. It is TCRdb's table, rather than the study itself, that gives the V and J calls and clone size. The sample records some 1.4 million distinct CDR3 sequences, around 39% of which are singletons. The ten largest clones take up roughly 7.9% of the sample.

Note on this clonotype: The antigen this receptor binds is unknown. There are no base qualities to consult, and no much larger clone falls within one base.

The CDR3, cysteine through phenylalanine, is 13 amino acids long. Just the 39-base CDR3 DNA is kept, in frame starting at base 1. V gives up 1 base and J gives up 9 bases, and the segment between their germline ends measures 10 bases. From the germline V gene, CDR1 is SGHAT and CDR2 is FQNNGV. This clonotype was sampled from a woman between 18 and 29 years old in good health. This chain joins TRBV11-2 to TRBJ1-5; no D gene is confidently identified. The sample was blood. The CDR3 in this case is CASSLGDGRPQHF. The bases read TGTGCCAGCAGCTTAGGTGACGGCCGGCCCCAGCATTTT.